The clone carrying this T cell receptor beta chain appeared many times. This sample was taken from a study of T cells of healthy individuals. TCRdb used MiXCR to reprocess the 5' RACE reads, holding one entry per CDR3 protein. This table holds roughly 76,000 distinct CDR3 sequences, roughly 5% found once. The clonotype originates from a female donor in good health.

Written as DNA, the CDR3 is TGTGCCAGCAGCCCGCGGTCGCAGAGGGACACTGAAGCTTTCTTT. As protein: CASSPRSQRDTEAFF. The gene calls are TRBV7-9 and TRBJ1-1, with D hard to call. Per germline, CDR1 SEHNR and CDR2 FQNEAQ (reference sequence). This CDR3 spans 15 amino acids. The V end lost 5 bases, the J end lost 3 bases, and 16 bases lay between the germline ends.